This T cell receptor (beta chain) was retrieved from a study of glioma-infiltrating T cells. For the study at large: WHO grade II oligodendrogliomas or astrocytomas, plus non-recurrent WHO grade IV glioblastomas, were sampled. Presurgical dexamethasone in glioma patients lasted six or fewer days.

The study, taken as a whole, reports: Non-neoplastic patients had below-expected tissue-blood divergence, while all gliomas exceeded expectation.

This clonotype occurred a few times. Its specificity is not known. TCR alpha and beta CDR3 regions were amplified from RNA using iRepertoire nested multiplex PCR. For one-step reverse transcription and amplification, about 85-400 ng of tissue mRNA or PBMC total RNA was used. TCRdb re-derived calls from the multiplex PCR reads in MiXCR, one entry per CDR3 protein. The table has approximately 400,000 distinct CDR3 sequences, 35% to 45% seen once. Germline CDR1 is MNHEY and CDR2 is SVGAGI. The V end lost 2 bases, the J end lost 6 bases, and 10 bases lay between the germline ends. This CDR3 contains 13 residues.

This TCR derives from a human donor with low-grade glioma or glioblastoma, undergoing nonglioma brain surgery, or in good health (not recorded which). The chain uses TRBV6-5 and TRBJ1-2, with a possible D match to TRBD1 (5 bases). Sequenced sample: glioma tissue, nonneoplastic brain tissue, or PBMCs (not recorded which). The CDR3: CASSYVGLDGYTF. As DNA, the CDR3 is TGTGCCAGCAGTTACGTGGGGCTGGATGGCTACACCTTC.